The sequence of this T cell receptor beta chain was determined in a study of siplizumab effects on memory and regulatory T cells. Overall study results and limits: Researchers could not give a naive or memory phenotype to roughly 75-95% of proliferating CD4+ or CD8+ clones. Just a small share of alloreactive clones was traced back to unstimulated subsets.

Each sample had some 100,000 TCR templates assayed. Produced via immunoSEQ multiplex PCR; TCRdb's table is partial and in-frame only. The data show about 120,000 clones, less than 95% seen once. Of note for this clone: Its antigen is not known.

The V gene lost 5 bases and the J gene lost 1 base, with 18 bases spanning the gap. This CDR3 has 16 amino acids. Germline assignment: CDR1 SGHKS and CDR2 YYEKEE (reference sequence). The rearrangement joins TRBV5-5 to TRBJ1-1; D is ambiguous. This TCR came from a human donor in good health. Sample: non-Treg CD4+ T cells sorted from blood. CDR3 sequence reads: CASSIGWTAQNTEAFF. CDR3 bases: TGTGCCAGCAGTATCGGGTGGACCGCTCAGAACACTGAAGCTTTCTTT.